Listed below are T cell receptor beta chains from one sample, sequenced in a study of shared clonotypes between healthy human individuals. Repertoires were generated with immunoSEQ multiplex PCR, while TCRdb's copy carries only in-frame clones and drops some. The sample contains 450,000 to 500,000 clones, more than 75% of which appear only once. Sequencing was carried out using PBMCs. These TCRs come from a woman in her forties in good health. Some clones in this sample may be carry-over from other donors' samples. The CDR3 runs from the conserved cysteine through the conserved F or W. D genes are given only for firm matches. Expanded clones get a size class; other rows say once, few or many, or leave the size out.

>NA|TRBJ1-1|TRBV2|NA
CASSEEMNTEAFF
TGTGCCAGCAGTGAAGAGATGAACACTGAAGCTTTCTTT
>NA|TRBJ2-7|TRBV5-1|TRBD2
CASRGPATSGEQYF
TGCGCCAGCAGAGGACCCGCGACTAGCGGCGAGCAGTACTTC
>NA|TRBJ2-2|TRBV19|NA
CASSIVPRTATGELFF
TGTGCCAGTAGTATAGTACCCAGGACAGCCACCGGGGAGCTGTTTTTT
>NA|TRBJ2-7|TRBV6-1|TRBD2
CASSEVGGIREQYF
TGTGCCAGCAGTGAAGTGGGGGGGATCCGCGAGCAGTACTTC
>NA|TRBJ2-7|TRBV11-2|TRBD2
CASSLEGLAGGYEQYF
TGTGCCAGCAGCTTAGAGGGTCTAGCGGGAGGTTACGAGCAGTACTTC
>NA|TRBJ2-1|TRBV6-5|TRBD1
CASSPRTGEQFF
TGTGCCAGCAGTCCGCGGACAGGCGAGCAGTTCTTC
>once|TRBJ2-2|TRBV9|NA
CASSPTYGNTGELFF
TGTGCCAGCAGCCCTACGTACGGAAACACCGGGGAGCTGTTTTTT
>few|TRBJ2-7|TRBV11-2|NA
CASSWGTGPTYEQYF
TGTGCCAGCAGCTGGGGCACCGGGCCGACCTACGAGCAGTACTTC
>NA|TRBJ2-1|TRBV18|TRBD1
CASSPKTGGRRVRAYNEQFF
TGTGCCAGCTCACCTAAGACAGGGGGCAGGAGGGTTAGGGCCTACAATGAGCAGTTCTTC
>NA|TRBJ1-5|TRBV7-2|TRBD1
CASSPRTGAAWPQHF
TGTGCCAGCAGCCCCCGGACAGGGGCCGCGTGGCCCCAGCATTTT
>NA|TRBJ2-7|TRBV7-2|TRBD2
CASSLALGLAGGQGEQYF
TGTGCCAGCAGCTTAGCGCTGGGGCTAGCGGGAGGGCAAGGAGAGCAGTACTTC
>NA|TRBJ2-7|TRBV29-1|NA
CSAQGPEQYF
TGCAGCGCCCAAGGCCCCGAGCAGTACTTC
>NA|TRBJ1-1|TRBV4-3|TRBD1
CASSQESHPGQGAAKAFF
TGCGCCAGCAGCCAAGAGAGCCATCCGGGACAGGGGGCGGCGAAAGCTTTCTTT
>NA|TRBJ2-3|TRBV9|NA
CASTPTGNMDTQYF
TGTGCCAGCACCCCGACGGGGAATATGGATACGCAGTATTTT
>NA|TRBJ2-3|TRBV7-9|NA
CASSLPRRGSSTDTQYF
TGTGCCAGCAGCTTACCAAGGCGGGGTTCGAGCACAGATACGCAGTATTTT
>NA|TRBJ1-4|TRBV9|TRBD1
CASSATGVDEKLFF
TGTGCCAGCAGCGCGACAGGGGTTGACGAAAAACTGTTTTTT
>NA|TRBJ2-1|TRBV10-2|TRBD2
CASSEFLAGGDNEQFF
TGCGCCAGCAGTGAGTTCCTAGCGGGGGGGGACAATGAGCAGTTCTTC
>NA|TRBJ2-7|TRBV4-3|TRBD2
CASSLLNREGLYEQYF
TGCGCCAGCAGCCTCCTGAACCGGGAGGGTCTCTACGAGCAGTACTTC
>NA|TRBJ1-1|TRBV5-1|TRBD1
CASSYYRQGLETEAFF
TGCGCCAGCAGCTATTACAGACAGGGTCTTGAGACTGAAGCTTTCTTT
>NA|TRBJ1-2|TRBV27|TRBD1
CASSFRTGSIFYGYTF
TGTGCCAGCAGTTTCCGGACAGGGAGTATCTTTTATGGCTACACCTTC